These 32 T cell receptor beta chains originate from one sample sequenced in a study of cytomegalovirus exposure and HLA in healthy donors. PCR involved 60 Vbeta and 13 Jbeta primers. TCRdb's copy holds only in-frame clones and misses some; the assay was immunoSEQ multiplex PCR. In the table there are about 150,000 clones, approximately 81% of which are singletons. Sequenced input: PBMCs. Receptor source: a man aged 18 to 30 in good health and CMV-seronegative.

CDR3 in amino acids: CASNPAPAIETQYF. CDR3 bases: TGTGCCAGCAACCCAGCGCCCGCGATAGAGACCCAGTACTTC. The rearrangement links TRBV9 to TRBJ2-5; D is unclear. This CDR3 comprises 14 residues. Trimming removed 6 bases at V and 4 bases at J, with 16 bases between. Germline V gene data show CDR1 as SGDLS and CDR2 as YYNGEE.

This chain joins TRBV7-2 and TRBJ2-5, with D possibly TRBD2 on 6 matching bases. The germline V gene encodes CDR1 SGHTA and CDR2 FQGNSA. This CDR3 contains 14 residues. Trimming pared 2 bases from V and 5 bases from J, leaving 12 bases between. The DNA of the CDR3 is TGTGCCAGCAGCTTACTACCGGGGAGGGAGACCCAGTACTTC. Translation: CASSLLPGRETQYF.

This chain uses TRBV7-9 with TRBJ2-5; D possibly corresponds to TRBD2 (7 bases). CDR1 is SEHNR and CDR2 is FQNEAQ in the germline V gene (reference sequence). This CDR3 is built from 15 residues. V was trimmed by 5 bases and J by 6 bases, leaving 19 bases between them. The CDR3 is CASSPEPGGRKTQYF. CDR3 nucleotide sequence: TGTGCCAGCAGCCCAGAGCCGGGGGGCAGAAAGACCCAGTACTTC.

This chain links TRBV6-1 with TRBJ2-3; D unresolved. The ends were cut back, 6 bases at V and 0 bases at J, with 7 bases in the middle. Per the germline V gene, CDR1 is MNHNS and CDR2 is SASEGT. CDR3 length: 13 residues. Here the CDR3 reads CASRLASTDTQYF. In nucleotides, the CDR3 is TGTGCCAGCAGGCTGGCTAGCACAGATACGCAGTATTTT.

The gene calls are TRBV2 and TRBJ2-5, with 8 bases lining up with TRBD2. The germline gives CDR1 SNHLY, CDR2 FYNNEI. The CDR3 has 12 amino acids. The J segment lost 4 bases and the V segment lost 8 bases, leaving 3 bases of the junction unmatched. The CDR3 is CASATSGETQYF. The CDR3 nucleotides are TGTGCCAGCGCAACTAGCGGAGAGACCCAGTACTTC.

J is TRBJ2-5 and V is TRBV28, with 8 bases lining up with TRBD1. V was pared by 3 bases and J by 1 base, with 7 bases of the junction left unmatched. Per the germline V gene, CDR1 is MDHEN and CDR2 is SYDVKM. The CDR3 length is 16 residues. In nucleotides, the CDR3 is TGTGCCAGCAGTTTGCTCGACAGGGGCCTCCAAGAGACCCAGTACTTC. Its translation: CASSLLDRGLQETQYF.

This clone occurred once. CDR3 nucleotides: TGTGCCTGGAGATTGGTGGGAGGGAACTATGGCTACACCTTC. Translated, it gives CAWRLVGGNYGYTF. This chain connects TRBV30 to TRBJ1-2, with unresolved D. Trimming removed 3 bases at V and 2 bases at J, with 13 bases between. Germline V lookup: CDR1 GTSNPN, CDR2 SVGIG (reference sequence). The CDR3 has 14 amino acids.

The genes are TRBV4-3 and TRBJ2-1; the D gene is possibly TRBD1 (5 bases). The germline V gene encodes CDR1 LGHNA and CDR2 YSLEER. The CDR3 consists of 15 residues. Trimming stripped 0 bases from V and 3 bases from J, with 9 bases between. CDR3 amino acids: CASSQDGDSYNEQFF. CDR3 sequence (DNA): TGCGCCAGCAGCCAAGATGGAGACAGCTACAATGAGCAGTTCTTC.

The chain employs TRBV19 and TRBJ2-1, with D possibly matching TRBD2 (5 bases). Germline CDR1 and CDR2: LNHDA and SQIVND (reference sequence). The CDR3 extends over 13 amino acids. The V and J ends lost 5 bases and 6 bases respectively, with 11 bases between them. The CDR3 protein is CASSPTSPNEQFF. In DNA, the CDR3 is TGTGCCAGTAGTCCTACTAGTCCCAATGAGCAGTTCTTC. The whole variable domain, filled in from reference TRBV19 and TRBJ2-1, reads DGGITQSPKYLFRKEGQNVTLSCEQNLNHDAMYWYRQDPGQGLRLIYYSQIVNDFQKGDIAEGYSVSREKKESFPLTVTSAQKNPTAFYLCASSPTSPNEQFFGPGTRLTVL.

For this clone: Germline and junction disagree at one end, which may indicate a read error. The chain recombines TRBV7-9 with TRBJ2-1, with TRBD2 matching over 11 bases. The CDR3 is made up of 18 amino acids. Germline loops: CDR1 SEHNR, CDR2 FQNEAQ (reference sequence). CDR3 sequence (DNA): TGTTCCAGCAGCTTACCGCATAGACTAGCGGGGAACGACAATGAGCAGTTCTTC. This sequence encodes CSSSLPHRLAGNDNEQFF.

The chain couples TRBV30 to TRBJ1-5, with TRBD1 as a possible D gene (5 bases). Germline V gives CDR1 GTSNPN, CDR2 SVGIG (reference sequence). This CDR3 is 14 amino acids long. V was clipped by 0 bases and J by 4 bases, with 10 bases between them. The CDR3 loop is CAWSVGAGNQPQHF. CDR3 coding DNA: TGTGCCTGGAGTGTAGGGGCCGGGAATCAGCCCCAGCATTTT.

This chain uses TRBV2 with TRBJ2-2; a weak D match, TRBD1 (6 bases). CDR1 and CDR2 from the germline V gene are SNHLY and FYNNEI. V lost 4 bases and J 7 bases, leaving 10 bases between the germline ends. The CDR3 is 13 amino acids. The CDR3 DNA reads TGTGCCAGCAGTGTTACAGGGTTCGGGGAGCTGTTTTTT. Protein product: CASSVTGFGELFF.

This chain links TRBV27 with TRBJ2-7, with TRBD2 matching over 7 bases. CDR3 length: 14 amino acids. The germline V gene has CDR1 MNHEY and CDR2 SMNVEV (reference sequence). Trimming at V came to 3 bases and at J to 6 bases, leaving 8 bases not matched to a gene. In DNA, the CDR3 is TGTGCCAGCAGTTTTTCGACTAGCCCCCGCGAGCAGTACTTC. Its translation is CASSFSTSPREQYF.

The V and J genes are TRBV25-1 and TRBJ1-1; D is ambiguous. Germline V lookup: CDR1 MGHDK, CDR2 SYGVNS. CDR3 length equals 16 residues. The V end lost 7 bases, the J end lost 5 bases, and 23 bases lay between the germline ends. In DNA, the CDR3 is TGTGCCAGCAACACCCTTGGGGAGGGAGGGAGGACTGAAGCTTTCTTT. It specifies CASNTLGEGGRTEAFF.

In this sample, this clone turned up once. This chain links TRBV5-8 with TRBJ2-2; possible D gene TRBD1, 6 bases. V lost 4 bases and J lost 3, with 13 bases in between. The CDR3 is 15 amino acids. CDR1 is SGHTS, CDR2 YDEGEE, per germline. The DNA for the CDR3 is TGTGCCAGCAGCGTAGGACAGCACTACACCGGGGAGCTGTTTTTT. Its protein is CASSVGQHYTGELFF. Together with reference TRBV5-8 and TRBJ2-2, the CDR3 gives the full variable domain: EAGVTQSPTHLIKTRGQQATLRCSPISGHTSVYWYQQALGLGLQFLLWYDEGEERNRGNFPPRFSGRQFPNYSSELNVNALELEDSALYLCASSVGQHYTGELFFGEGSRLTVL.

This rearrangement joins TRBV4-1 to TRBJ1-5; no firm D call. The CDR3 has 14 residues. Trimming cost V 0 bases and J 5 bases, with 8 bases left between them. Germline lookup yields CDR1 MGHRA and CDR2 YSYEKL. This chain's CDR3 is CASSQDSSYQPQHF. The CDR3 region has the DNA TGCGCCAGCAGCCAAGATTCGAGTTATCAGCCCCAGCATTTT.

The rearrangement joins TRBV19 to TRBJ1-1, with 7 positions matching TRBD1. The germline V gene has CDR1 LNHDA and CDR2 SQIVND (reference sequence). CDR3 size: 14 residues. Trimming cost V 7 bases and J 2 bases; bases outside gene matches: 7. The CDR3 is CASTRDSFNTEAFF. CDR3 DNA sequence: TGTGCCAGTACCCGGGACAGTTTTAACACTGAAGCTTTCTTT.

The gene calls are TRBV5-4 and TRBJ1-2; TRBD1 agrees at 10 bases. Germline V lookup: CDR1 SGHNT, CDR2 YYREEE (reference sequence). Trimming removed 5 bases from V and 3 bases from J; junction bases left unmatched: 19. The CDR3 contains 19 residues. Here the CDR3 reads CASSYNRPGQGTSYYGYTF. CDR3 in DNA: TGTGCCAGCAGTTATAATCGGCCGGGACAGGGGACCTCTTACTATGGCTACACCTTC.

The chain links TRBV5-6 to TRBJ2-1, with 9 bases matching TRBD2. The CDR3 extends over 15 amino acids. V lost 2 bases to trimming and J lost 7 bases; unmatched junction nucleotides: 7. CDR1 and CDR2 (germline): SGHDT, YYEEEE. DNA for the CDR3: TGTGCCAGCAGCTTCCCGGGACTAGCATTGAATGAGCAGTTCTTC. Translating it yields CASSFPGLALNEQFF.

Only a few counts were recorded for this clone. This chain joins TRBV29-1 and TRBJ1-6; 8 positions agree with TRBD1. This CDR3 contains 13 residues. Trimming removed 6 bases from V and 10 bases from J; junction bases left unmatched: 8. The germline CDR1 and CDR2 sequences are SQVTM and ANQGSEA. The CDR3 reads CSVRDRGLSPLHF. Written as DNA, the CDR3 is TGCAGCGTCCGCGACAGGGGCTTATCACCCCTCCACTTT.

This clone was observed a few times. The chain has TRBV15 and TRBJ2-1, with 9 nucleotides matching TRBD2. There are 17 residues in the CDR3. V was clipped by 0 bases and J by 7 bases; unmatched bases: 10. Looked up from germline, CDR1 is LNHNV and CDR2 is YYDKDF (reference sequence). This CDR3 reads CATSRDRGGRASNEQFF. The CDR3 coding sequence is TGTGCCACCAGCAGAGATCGAGGCGGGAGGGCCTCGAATGAGCAGTTCTTC.

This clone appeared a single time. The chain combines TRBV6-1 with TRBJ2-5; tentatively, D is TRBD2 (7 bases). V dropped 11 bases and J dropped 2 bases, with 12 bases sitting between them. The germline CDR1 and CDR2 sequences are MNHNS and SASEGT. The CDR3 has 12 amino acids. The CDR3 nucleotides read TGTGCCGGGGGGGCGGGACAAGAGACCCAGTACTTC. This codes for CAGGAGQETQYF.

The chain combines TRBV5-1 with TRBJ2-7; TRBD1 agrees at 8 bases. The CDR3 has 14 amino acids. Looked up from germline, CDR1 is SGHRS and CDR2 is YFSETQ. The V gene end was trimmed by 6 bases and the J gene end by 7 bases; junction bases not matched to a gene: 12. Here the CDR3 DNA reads TGCGCCAGCAACGTAGGGACAGGACCGTTGGAGCAGTACTTC. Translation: CASNVGTGPLEQYF. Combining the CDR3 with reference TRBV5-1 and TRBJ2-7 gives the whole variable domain KAGVTQTPRYLIKTRGQQVTLSCSPISGHRSVSWYQQTPGQGLQFLFEYFSETQRNKGNFPGRFSGRQFSNSRSEMNVSTLELGDSALYLCASNVGTGPLEQYFGPGTRLTVT.

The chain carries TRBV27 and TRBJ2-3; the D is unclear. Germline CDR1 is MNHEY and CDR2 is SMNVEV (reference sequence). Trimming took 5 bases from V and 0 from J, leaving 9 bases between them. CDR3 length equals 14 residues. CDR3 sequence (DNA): TGTGCCAGCAGTGGAAAGACTAGCACAGATACGCAGTATTTT. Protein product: CASSGKTSTDTQYF.

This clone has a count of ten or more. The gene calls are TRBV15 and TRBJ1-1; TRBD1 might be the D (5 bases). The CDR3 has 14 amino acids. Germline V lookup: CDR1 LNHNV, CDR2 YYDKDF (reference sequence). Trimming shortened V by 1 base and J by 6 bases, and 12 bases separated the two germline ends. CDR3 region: CATSRAREPSEAFF. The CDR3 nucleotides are TGTGCCACCAGCAGAGCCAGGGAACCCTCTGAAGCTTTCTTT.

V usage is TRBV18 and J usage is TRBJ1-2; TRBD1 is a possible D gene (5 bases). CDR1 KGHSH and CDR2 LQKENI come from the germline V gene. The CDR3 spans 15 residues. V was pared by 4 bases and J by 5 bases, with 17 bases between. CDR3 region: CASSQGRDPGYGYTF. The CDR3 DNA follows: TGTGCCAGCTCACAGGGGCGTGACCCTGGATATGGCTACACCTTC.

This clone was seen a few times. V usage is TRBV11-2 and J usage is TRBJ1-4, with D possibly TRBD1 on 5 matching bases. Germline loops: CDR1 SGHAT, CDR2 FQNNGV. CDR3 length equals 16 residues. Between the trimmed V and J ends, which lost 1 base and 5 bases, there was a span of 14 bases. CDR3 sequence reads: CASSLAGTLLNEKLFF. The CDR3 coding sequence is TGTGCCAGCAGCTTAGCCGGGACTTTGCTCAATGAAAAACTGTTTTTT.

CDR3 in DNA: TGTGCCAGCAGCTTAGAAGCGGACACTGAAGCTTTCTTT. This encodes CASSLEADTEAFF. V usage is TRBV11-2 and J usage is TRBJ1-1; D not resolved. Looked up from germline, CDR1 is SGHAT and CDR2 is FQNNGV. Trimming cost V 0 bases and J 3 bases, with 5 bases left between them. The CDR3 runs to 13 residues.

The CDR3, as DNA: TGTGCCAGCAGCGTATCAGGGGCCATAGGTGGCGAGCAGTACTTC. It yields the protein CASSVSGAIGGEQYF. V and J are TRBV9 and TRBJ2-7; a weak D match, TRBD1 (6 bases). Germline CDR1 SGDLS, CDR2 YYNGEE. This CDR3 spans 15 amino acids. V dropped 1 base and J dropped 6 bases, with 17 bases sitting between them.

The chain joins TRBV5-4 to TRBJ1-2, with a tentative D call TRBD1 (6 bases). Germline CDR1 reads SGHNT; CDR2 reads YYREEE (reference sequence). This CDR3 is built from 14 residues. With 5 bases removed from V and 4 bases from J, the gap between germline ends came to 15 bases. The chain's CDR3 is CASSSIRTAYGYTF. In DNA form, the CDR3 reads TGTGCCAGCAGTTCTATCCGGACAGCCTATGGCTACACCTTC.

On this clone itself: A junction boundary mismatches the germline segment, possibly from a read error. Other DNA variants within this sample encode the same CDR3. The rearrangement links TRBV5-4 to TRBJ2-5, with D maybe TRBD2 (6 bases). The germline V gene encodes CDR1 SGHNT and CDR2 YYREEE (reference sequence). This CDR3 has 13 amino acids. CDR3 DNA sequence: TGTGCCAGTAGCTTGCGGGGAGAAGAGACCCAGTACTTC. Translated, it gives CASSLRGEETQYF.

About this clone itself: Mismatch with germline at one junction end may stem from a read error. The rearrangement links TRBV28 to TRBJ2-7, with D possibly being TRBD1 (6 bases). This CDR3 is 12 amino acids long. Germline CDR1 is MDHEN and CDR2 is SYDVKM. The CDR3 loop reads CASSGAGTPSSF. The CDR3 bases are TGTGCCAGCAGTGGAGCCGGGACACCTAGTTCCTTC.